These 27 T cell receptor beta chains share one sample of origin, sequenced in a study of identical twins. TCRdb itself ran the 5' RACE reads through MiXCR, one entry per CDR3 protein. Of 450,000 or so distinct CDR3 sequences listed, around 14% are singletons. The data were also submitted as part of a second study, on yellow fever vaccine responses in identical twins.

The sequenced material came from CD4+ T cells sorted from blood. The receptors stem from a woman aged 18 to 35 in good health.

The V and J genes are TRBV11-2 and TRBJ2-1, with 10 bases identical to TRBD2. Trimming cost V 5 bases and J 9 bases; bases outside gene matches: 10. The germline V gene has CDR1 SGHAT and CDR2 FQNNGV. The CDR3 has 15 amino acids. The CDR3 coding sequence is TGTGCCAGCAGCCTAAGCAGCGGGGGGGCCGCTGAGCAGTTCTTC. Translating it yields CASSLSSGGAAEQFF.

CDR3 sequence reads: CASSITRTSGKTQYF. The CDR3 DNA sequence: TGTGCCAGTAGTATAACCCGGACTAGCGGGAAGACCCAGTACTTC. V gene TRBV19 combines with J gene TRBJ2-5, with TRBD2 identical over 12 bases. Per the germline V gene, CDR1 is LNHDA and CDR2 is SQIVND (reference sequence). The CDR3 totals 15 residues. The V and J ends lost 2 bases and 6 bases, in that order; junction bases with no gene match: 4. Together with reference TRBV19 and TRBJ2-5, the CDR3 gives the full variable domain: DGGITQSPKYLFRKEGQNVTLSCEQNLNHDAMYWYRQDPGQGLRLIYYSQIVNDFQKGDIAEGYSVSREKKESFPLTVTSAQKNPTAFYLCASSITRTSGKTQYFGPGTRLLVL.

In its sample, this clonotype was seen a few times. The chain recombines TRBV28 with TRBJ2-5, with 9 bases aligning to TRBD2. Germline CDR1 is MDHEN and CDR2 is SYDVKM. The CDR3 length is 15 residues. Germline trimming cut 5 bases from V and 4 bases from J; bases unmatched to any gene: 8. The CDR3 reads CASSLRGGRGETQYF. The CDR3 DNA sequence: TGTGCCAGCAGTCTTCGTGGCGGGAGGGGAGAGACCCAGTACTTC.

This clonotype was seen more than once but under ten times. The chain joins TRBV6-5 to TRBJ2-2; possibly TRBD1 or TRBD2 for D (5 bases each). There are 16 residues in the CDR3. The germline CDR1 and CDR2 sequences are MNHEY and SVGAGI. Trimming cost V 2 bases and J 4 bases, with 14 bases left between them. CDR3 region: CASSYLAPGGTGELFF. As DNA, the CDR3 is TGTGCCAGCAGTTACCTAGCCCCTGGGGGCACCGGGGAGCTGTTTTTT.

This clonotype was observed a handful of times. This rearrangement joins TRBV5-1 to TRBJ2-1; D unresolved. The CDR3 contains 12 residues. Germline V gene lookup returns CDR1 SGHRS and CDR2 YFSETQ. The ends were cut back, 2 bases at V and 12 bases at J, with 12 bases in the middle. The CDR3 DNA is TGCGCCAGCAGCTTCCCCGGCGAGGCGCAGTTCTTC. This gives the protein CASSFPGEAQFF.

Turning to this clonotype: A clone one base away is much larger, so this may be a read error. J is TRBJ2-7 and V is TRBV6-2 or TRBV6-3; TRBD2 matches at 10 bases. The germline V gene encodes CDR1 MNHEY and CDR2 SVGEGT. This CDR3 has 14 residues. V was pared by 6 bases and J by 2 bases, with 4 bases of the junction left unmatched. The CDR3 here is CASRGLANTYEQYF. CDR3 in DNA: TGTGCCAGCAGGGGACTAGCGAACACCTACGAGCAGTACTTC.

V usage is TRBV6-2 or TRBV6-3 and J usage is TRBJ2-1; 13 positions match TRBD2. This CDR3 has 19 residues. Germline V gene sequence: CDR1 MNHEY, CDR2 SVGEGT. J gave up 0 bases and V 6 bases, and 11 bases lay outside the gene matches. The DNA for the CDR3 is TGTGCCAGCAGCGATCGGGGACTAGCGGGGCCCAGCTCCTACAATGAGCAGTTCTTC. Amino acids: CASSDRGLAGPSSYNEQFF.

This clonotype occurred a few times. The chain joins TRBV5-5 to TRBJ2-7; D not certain. CDR1 SGHKS and CDR2 YYEKEE come from the germline V gene (reference sequence). Trimming cost V 4 bases and J 7 bases, with 15 bases left between them. The CDR3 has 13 amino acids. The CDR3 is CASSHPARNEQYF. The DNA for the CDR3 is TGTGCCAGCAGCCACCCAGCCCGAAATGAGCAGTACTTC.

This clonotype was seen only a few times. This chain uses TRBV20-1 with TRBJ2-3; D unresolved. The germline gives CDR1 DFQATT, CDR2 SNEGSKA (reference sequence). With 1 base removed from V and 10 bases from J, the gap between germline ends came to 9 bases. This CDR3 is 11 amino acids long. This CDR3 is CSARVPGPQYF. DNA of the CDR3: TGCAGTGCTAGAGTGCCGGGTCCGCAGTATTTT.

This rearrangement joins TRBV7-2 to TRBJ2-1; 8 bases are shared with TRBD2. The germline V gene encodes CDR1 SGHTA and CDR2 FQGNSA. Trimming took 5 bases from V and 0 from J; bases not matched to a gene: 6. The CDR3 totals 16 residues. DNA of the CDR3: TGTGCCAGCAGCGGCGGGGGGCTTAGCTCCTACAATGAGCAGTTCTTC. Residues: CASSGGGLSSYNEQFF.

This clonotype came up a few times. The rearrangement links TRBV2 to TRBJ2-5; TRBD1 aligns across 9 bases. This CDR3 has 15 residues. Germline assignment: CDR1 SNHLY and CDR2 FYNNEI. V lost 6 bases and J lost 4; bases outside the gene matches: 9. The CDR3 sequence: CASREQGAVRETQYF. In DNA form, the CDR3 reads TGTGCCAGCAGGGAACAGGGGGCAGTTCGAGAGACCCAGTACTTC.

This clonotype was observed a few times. The chain recombines TRBV7-2 with TRBJ2-7; weak D call: TRBD2 (5 bases). Germline CDR1 reads SGHTA; CDR2 reads FQGNSA. The CDR3 runs to 13 residues. With 3 bases removed from V and 7 bases from J, the gap between germline ends came to 13 bases. CDR3 in DNA: TGTGCCAGCAGCTTTCGGACGGGAATAGAGCAGTACTTC. This codes for CASSFRTGIEQYF.

The V and J genes are TRBV28 and TRBJ2-7; the match to TRBD2 covers 10 bases. The CDR3 covers 14 residues. V shed 7 bases, J shed 4 bases, and the junction held 7 bases outside the gene matches. Per the germline V gene, CDR1 is MDHEN and CDR2 is SYDVKM. This CDR3 reads CASKPSGRGYEQYF. In nucleotides, the CDR3 is TGTGCCAGCAAACCTAGCGGGAGAGGGTACGAGCAGTACTTC.

The chain recombines TRBV4-3 with TRBJ2-7, with 8 bases fitting TRBD2. The CDR3 is 16 residues long. The V gene end was trimmed by 0 bases and the J gene end by 4 bases; junction bases not matched to a gene: 8. Germline-derived CDR1 and CDR2 are LGHNA and YSLEER. This CDR3 reads CASSQDVGTRLYEQYF. DNA of the CDR3: TGCGCCAGCAGCCAAGATGTCGGGACTAGACTATACGAGCAGTACTTC.

The V gene is TRBV27, the J gene TRBJ2-1; no definite D call. V gave up 2 bases and J gave up 0 bases, with 17 bases separating them. Germline V gene sequence: CDR1 MNHEY, CDR2 SMNVEV (reference sequence). CDR3 length: 18 amino acids. For the CDR3, the DNA is TGTGCCAGCAGTTTACGGAACTTGGGTAGCCCCTCCTACAATGAGCAGTTCTTC. This sequence encodes CASSLRNLGSPSYNEQFF.

There are a few counts of this clonotype. The V gene is TRBV11-2, the J gene TRBJ2-5; 9 nucleotides line up with TRBD2. CDR3 length equals 18 residues. Germline values: CDR1 SGHAT, CDR2 FQNNGV. The V and J ends lost 2 bases and 4 bases, in that order; junction bases with no gene match: 14. CDR3 coding DNA: TGTGCCAGCAGCTTATGGGGCCTAGCGGGAACCGGGGGAGAGACCCAGTACTTC. It encodes CASSLWGLAGTGGETQYF.

This clonotype was seen only a few times. The V and J genes are TRBV20-1 and TRBJ2-7; possibly TRBD1 or TRBD2 for D (5 bases each). V gave up 8 bases and J gave up 4 bases, with 21 bases separating them. Germline loops: CDR1 DFQATT, CDR2 SNEGSKA (reference sequence). The CDR3 sequence is 14 residues long. This CDR3 reads CSPKGTVNRYEQYF. DNA of the CDR3: TGCAGTCCAAAAGGGACGGTCAATCGTTACGAGCAGTACTTC.

This clonotype was counted at least ten times. The chain links TRBV12-3 or TRBV12-4 to TRBJ2-1; perhaps TRBD1 as D (6 bases). CDR3 length: 16 residues. V was shortened by 6 bases and J by 4 bases, with 19 bases between the two germline ends. CDR3 residues: CASSRRLLTGYNEQFF. The CDR3 DNA follows: TGTGCCAGCAGCCGGCGCCTACTGACAGGATACAATGAGCAGTTCTTC.

In its sample, this clonotype was seen a few times. The chain uses TRBV4-2 and TRBJ2-7, with 7 bases that match TRBD2. Trimming removed 4 bases from V and 4 bases from J; junction bases left unmatched: 4. The CDR3 is 13 residues long. The V gene's germline CDR1 is LGHNA and CDR2 YNFKEQ. The CDR3 loop is CASSRGGEYEQYF. The CDR3, as DNA: TGTGCCAGCAGCCGGGGGGGAGAATACGAGCAGTACTTC.

CDR3 sequence: CASSLGSSGRSSYNEQFF. The CDR3 coding sequence is TGTGCCAGCAGCTTAGGGTCCAGCGGGAGGAGCTCCTACAATGAGCAGTTCTTC. The rearrangement links TRBV11-3 to TRBJ2-1; 9 positions agree with TRBD2. CDR3 length: 18 amino acids. Germline values: CDR1 SGHNT, CDR2 YENEEA. Trimming took 1 base from V and 0 from J; bases not matched to a gene: 7. Using reference TRBV11-3 and TRBJ2-1 for the parts outside the CDR3, the full variable domain is EAGVVQSPRYKIIEKKQPVAFWCNPISGHNTLYWYLQNLGQGPELLIRYENEEAVDDSQLPKDRFSAERLKGVDSTLKIQPAELGDSAVYLCASSLGSSGRSSYNEQFFGPGTRLTVL.

The rearrangement joins TRBV18 to TRBJ2-3, with D perhaps matching TRBD1 or TRBD2 (6 bases each). CDR1 and CDR2 from the germline V gene are KGHSH and LQKENI. Trimming took off 4 bases at V and 2 bases at J, with 19 bases between the two ends. This CDR3 is built from 17 residues. CDR3 region: CASSRIRGGLFTDTQYF. The CDR3 nucleotides read TGTGCCAGCTCACGAATACGAGGGGGACTTTTCACAGATACGCAGTATTTT.

In DNA form, the CDR3 reads TGTGCCAGCAGTTACGGACTAGCGGGATCCTACAATGAGCAGTTCTTC. It is translated as CASSYGLAGSYNEQFF. V gene TRBV6-5 combines with J gene TRBJ2-1; 12 positions match TRBD2. This CDR3 is built from 16 residues. Trimming at V came to 2 bases and at J to 1 base, leaving 0 bases not matched to a gene. Germline loops: CDR1 MNHEY, CDR2 SVGAGI.

J is TRBJ2-3 and V is TRBV7-2; D not resolved. With 2 bases removed from V and 6 bases from J, the gap between germline ends came to 9 bases. This CDR3 is built from 13 residues. In germline, CDR1 is SGHTA, CDR2 FQGNSA. The CDR3 spells CASSLSPGDTQYF. DNA of the CDR3: TGTGCCAGCAGCTTATCCCCTGGGGATACGCAGTATTTT.

This clonotype has a handful of counts. The chain recombines TRBV28 with TRBJ2-7; 9 positions match TRBD1. There are 15 residues in the CDR3. V shed 7 bases and J 4 bases; nucleotides not matched to a gene: 11. The germline CDR1 and CDR2 sequences are MDHEN and SYDVKM. CDR3 coding DNA: TGTGCCAGCACATCCACCGGGACAGGGTCGTACGAGCAGTACTTC. Amino acids: CASTSTGTGSYEQYF.

On this clonotype: Sequence at one end of the junction differs from germline and may be a read error. V and J are TRBV7-6 and TRBJ2-5, with D perhaps given as TRBD1 or TRBD2 (5 bases each). The length of the CDR3 is 14 residues. The germline CDR1 and CDR2 sequences are SGHVS and FNYEAQ. The CDR3 region has the DNA TGTGCCAGCAGCTTTGGCTCCTTAGGGGAGATCCAGTACTTC. Its translation is CASSFGSLGEIQYF.

The gene calls are TRBV5-1 and TRBJ2-2; perhaps TRBD1 as D (5 bases). The ends were cut back, 4 bases at V and 0 bases at J, with 7 bases in the middle. Germline CDR1 is SGHRS and CDR2 is YFSETQ. The CDR3 extends over 14 amino acids. CDR3 protein: CASSMTANTGELFF. In DNA form, the CDR3 reads TGCGCCAGCAGCATGACAGCGAACACCGGGGAGCTGTTTTTT.

The table lists this clonotype with a few counts. V gene TRBV10-3 combines with J gene TRBJ2-1; D is unresolved. V shed 0 bases and J shed 6 bases, with 6 bases lying between them. CDR3 length: 13 residues. Germline CDR1 ENHRY, CDR2 SYGVKD. This CDR3 is CAISESATNEQFF. CDR3 in DNA: TGTGCCATCAGTGAGTCGGCCACCAATGAGCAGTTCTTC.